This T cell receptor (beta chain) comes out of a study of human T cells and chemical hapten exposure. As for the study in general: The patch tests put 0.01% DPC on the skin of the upper back and were read 6 days later. Points from the study as a whole: Expanded TCRs created a significantly greater count of big CDR3 similarity clusters than controls did.

MiXCR, run by TCRdb on the RACE reads, gives a single entry per CDR3 protein. Of about 68,000 distinct CDR3 sequences in the sample, approximately 9.9% were seen once. The time point denotes: pre-sensitization, week 0. Treatment described: therapeutic diphenylcyclopropenone sensitization with weekly scalp DPC. This clonotype was found many times. Its antigen is undetermined. This TCR came from a woman aged 45-60 years with alopecia areata. Some clones in this sample may be carry-over from other donors' samples. The sequenced sample was whole blood, obtained in connection with sensitization to the hapten diphenylcyclopropenone (DPC).

DNA for the CDR3: TGTGCCAGCAGCTTATACAGGGCTCCCGATGGCTACACCTTC. Translation: CASSLYRAPDGYTF. The V call is TRBV7-3, the J call TRBJ1-2; possibly TRBD1 for D (6 bases). This CDR3 region has 14 residues. V was shortened by 2 bases and J by 6 bases, with 13 bases between the two germline ends. From germline, CDR1 is SGHTA and CDR2 FQGTGA.